The 11 T cell receptor beta chains below were found in one sample sequenced in a study of STAT5B mutations in CD4+ large granular lymphocyte leukemia. Repertoires were generated with immunoSEQ multiplex PCR, while TCRdb's copy carries only in-frame clones and drops some. The table has some 34,000 clones, roughly 80% seen once. Specimen: CD4+ T cells from blood buffy coats. The receptors originated from a human donor in good health.

The chain links TRBV7-2 to TRBJ1-6; unclear D gene. Germline CDR1 SGHTA, CDR2 FQGNSA. CDR3 size: 16 residues. The V gene lost 3 bases and the J gene lost 7 bases, with 16 bases spanning the gap. The CDR3 region has the DNA TGTGCCAGCAGCTTGTATGGGTATCAGTTCAATTCACCCCTCCACTTT. Translating gives CASSLYGYQFNSPLHF. The whole variable domain, filled in from reference TRBV7-2 and TRBJ1-6, reads GAGVSQSPSNKVTEKGKDVELRCDPISGHTALYWYRQSLGQGLEFLIYFQGNSAPDKSGLPSDRFSAERTGGSVSTLTIQRTQQEDSAVYLCASSLYGYQFNSPLHFGNGTRLTVT.

CDR3: CATSRVRTGQYEQYF. The DNA of the CDR3 is TGTGCCACCAGCAGAGTGCGGACAGGGCAATACGAGCAGTACTTC. The chain recombines TRBV15 with TRBJ2-7; 8 bases map to TRBD1. Germline V gene data show CDR1 as LNHNV and CDR2 as YYDKDF (reference sequence). The CDR3 extends over 15 amino acids. V was clipped by 1 base and J by 4 bases; unmatched bases: 6. Combining the CDR3 with reference TRBV15 and TRBJ2-7 gives the whole variable domain DAMVIQNPRYQVTQFGKPVTLSCSQTLNHNVMYWYQQKSSQAPKLLFHYYDKDFNNEADTPDNFQSRRPNTSFCFLDIRSPGLGDTAMYLCATSRVRTGQYEQYFGPGTRLTVT.

This chain joins TRBV11-3 and TRBJ2-7; 9 bases map to TRBD2. In germline, CDR1 is SGHNT, CDR2 YENEEA. V was clipped by 5 bases and J by 6 bases; unmatched bases: 8. This CDR3 spans 14 amino acids. In DNA, the CDR3 is TGTGCCAGCAGCCGCGGGGGGGCGGCTGCCGAGCAGTACTTC. Translating it yields CASSRGGAAAEQYF. The entire variable domain, with the rest obtained from reference TRBV11-3 and TRBJ2-7, is as follows: EAGVVQSPRYKIIEKKQPVAFWCNPISGHNTLYWYLQNLGQGPELLIRYENEEAVDDSQLPKDRFSAERLKGVDSTLKIQPAELGDSAVYLCASSRGGAAAEQYFGPGTRLTVT.

The rearrangement joins TRBV6-5 to TRBJ2-3; unclear D gene. CDR1 and CDR2 from the germline V gene are MNHEY and SVGAGI. The V and J ends lost 0 bases and 5 bases respectively, with 6 bases between them. CDR3 length equals 13 residues. This CDR3 reads CASSYSILDTQYF. The CDR3 bases are TGTGCCAGCAGTTACTCGATCCTAGATACGCAGTATTTT.

This clone was detected only once. The chain recombines TRBV9 with TRBJ1-1, with 7 bases lining up with TRBD1. Germline lookup yields CDR1 SGDLS and CDR2 YYNGEE. The junction had 4 bases not matched to a gene; V was cut back by 0 bases and J by 5 bases. The CDR3 is 14 residues long. CDR3 region: CASSVEGARTEAFF. Here the CDR3 DNA reads TGTGCCAGCAGCGTAGAGGGGGCGCGGACTGAAGCTTTCTTT.

This clone was counted a few times. The rearrangement joins TRBV4-1 to TRBJ2-3, with D unresolved. CDR3 size: 14 residues. The germline V and J ends were trimmed by 2 bases and 0 bases, with 6 bases remaining between them. The V gene's germline CDR1 is MGHRA and CDR2 YSYEKL. The CDR3 DNA sequence: TGCGCCAGCAGCCAACAAACAAGCACAGATACGCAGTATTTT. Its translation is CASSQQTSTDTQYF.

The CDR3 reads CSVEDTVLDYGYTF. The CDR3 coding sequence is TGCAGCGTTGAAGACACAGTGCTTGACTATGGCTACACCTTC. V is TRBV29-1 and J is TRBJ1-2; D call uncertain. Trimming cost V 0 bases and J 3 bases, with 11 bases left between them. The CDR3 runs 14 residues. CDR1 SQVTM and CDR2 ANQGSEA come from the germline V gene.

This clone was seen once. V gene TRBV11-1 combines with J gene TRBJ2-1; TRBD2 matches 11 bases. After removal of 5 bases from V and 6 bases from J, the junction contained 3 bases not matched to a gene. The CDR3 contains 14 residues. From germline, CDR1 is SGHAT and CDR2 FQDESV (reference sequence). CDR3 loop: CASSVSGRANEQFF. CDR3 bases: TGTGCCAGCAGCGTTAGCGGGAGGGCCAATGAGCAGTTCTTC.

This clone has more than one count but fewer than ten. V is TRBV10-3 and J is TRBJ1-6, with a tentative D call TRBD1 (5 bases). This CDR3 is built from 15 residues. CDR1 is ENHRY, CDR2 SYGVKD, per germline. Trimming left V 10 bases short and J 6 bases short, with 19 bases between. The CDR3 loop reads CATQRGGRGNSPLHF. The CDR3 coding sequence is TGTGCCACCCAGAGGGGTGGGAGAGGTAATTCACCCCTCCACTTT.

The chain recombines TRBV5-1 with TRBJ2-1, with D possibly being TRBD2 (5 bases). The CDR3 runs 15 residues. Trimming removed 5 bases from V and 4 bases from J, with 16 bases in between. Germline V lookup: CDR1 SGHRS, CDR2 YFSETQ. The CDR3: CASRTVVGEYNEQFF. CDR3 DNA: TGCGCCAGCAGGACTGTGGTCGGGGAGTACAATGAGCAGTTCTTC.

This sequence joins TRBV27 and TRBJ2-7; 7 bases are a match to TRBD2. Germline V gives CDR1 MNHEY, CDR2 SMNVEV (reference sequence). The ends lost 1 base at V and 4 bases at J; junction bases unmatched: 7. This CDR3 has 15 residues. This CDR3 is CASSLFGTTLYEQYF. The CDR3 coding sequence is TGTGCCAGCAGTTTATTCGGGACTACCCTATACGAGCAGTACTTC.